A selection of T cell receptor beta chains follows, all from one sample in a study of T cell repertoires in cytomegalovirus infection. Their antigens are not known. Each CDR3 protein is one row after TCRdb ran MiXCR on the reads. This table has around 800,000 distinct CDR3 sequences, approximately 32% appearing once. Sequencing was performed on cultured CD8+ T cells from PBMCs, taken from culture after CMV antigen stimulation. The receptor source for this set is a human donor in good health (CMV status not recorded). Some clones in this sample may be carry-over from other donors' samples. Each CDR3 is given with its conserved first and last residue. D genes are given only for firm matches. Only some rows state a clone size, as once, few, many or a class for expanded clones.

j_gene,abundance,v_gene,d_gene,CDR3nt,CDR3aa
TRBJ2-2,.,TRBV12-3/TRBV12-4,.,TGTGCCAGCAGTTTGGAGGACGGGGAGCTGTTTTTT,CASSLEDGELFF
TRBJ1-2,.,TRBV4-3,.,TGCGCCAGCAGCCAAGATTTGATGAACTATGGCTACACCTTC,CASSQDLMNYGYTF
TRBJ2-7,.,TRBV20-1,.,TGCAGTGCTGGGAGGACAGGCCGCTACGAGCAGTACTTC,CSAGRTGRYEQYF
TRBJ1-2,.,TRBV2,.,TGTGCCAACATGACAAGGTCGGCGGGCTACACCTTC,CANMTRSAGYTF
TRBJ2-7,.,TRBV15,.,TGTGCCACCAGCAGGGGTCGAGGTCCAGGGTACGAGCAGTACTTC,CATSRGRGPGYEQYF
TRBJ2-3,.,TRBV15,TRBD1,TGTGCCACCAGCTCAGGACCCCAGGGGGCAGTTTGGACAGATACGCAGTATTTT,CATSSGPQGAVWTDTQYF
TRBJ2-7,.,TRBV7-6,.,TGTGCCAGCAGCCTGGACACTCACGACGAGCAGTACTTC,CASSLDTHDEQYF
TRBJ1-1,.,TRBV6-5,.,TGTGCCAGCAGTTACTCGGATGCCACTGAAGCTTTCTTT,CASSYSDATEAFF
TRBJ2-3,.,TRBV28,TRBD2,TGTGCCAGCATTCAGGGACTACCGTACGATAGCACAGATACGCAGTATTTT,CASIQGLPYDSTDTQYF
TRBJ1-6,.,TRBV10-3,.,TGTGCCATCAGTGAGGGGGGACCTCCGGGTTCACCCCTCCACTTT,CAISEGGPPGSPLHF
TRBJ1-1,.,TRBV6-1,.,TGTGCCAGCAGTGAAGCGCGGCACCAGAACACTGAAGCTTTCTTT,CASSEARHQNTEAFF
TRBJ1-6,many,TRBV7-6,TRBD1,TGTGCCAGCAGCTCAGGGGAGACAGGGAGGTCACCCCTCCACTTT,CASSSGETGRSPLHF
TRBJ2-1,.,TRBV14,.,TGTGCCAGCAGCCAAGAATTTGCGTGGACAGTTAATCCCTATGAGCAGTTCTTC,CASSQEFAWTVNPYEQFF
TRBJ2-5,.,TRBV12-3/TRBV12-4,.,TGTGCCAGCAGTTGGGGACTTCGCGGGACCCAGTACTTC,CASSWGLRGTQYF
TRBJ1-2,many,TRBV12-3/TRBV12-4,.,TGTGCCAGCAGTTTGCCAGGGTCTAACTATGGCTACACCTTC,CASSLPGSNYGYTF
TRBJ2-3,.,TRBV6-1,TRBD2,TGTGCCAGCCTAGCGGGACCCACAGATACGCAGTATTTT,CASLAGPTDTQYF
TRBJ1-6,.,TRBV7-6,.,TGTGCCAGCAGCCCCCTCGCAGGAGGTAATTCACCCCCCCACTTT,CASSPLAGGNSPPHF
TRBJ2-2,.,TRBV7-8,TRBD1,TGTGCCAGCAGCTTAGGGGACAGTCCGGTCGGGGAGCTGTTTTTT,CASSLGDSPVGELFF
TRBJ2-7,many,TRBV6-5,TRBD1,TGTGCCAGCAGTGTCCCTTCCGGGACAGGGGGCTACGAGCAGTACTTC,CASSVPSGTGGYEQYF
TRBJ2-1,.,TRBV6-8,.,TGTGCCAGCAGTTACCGGAGTACCTACAATGAGCAGTTCTTC,CASSYRSTYNEQFF
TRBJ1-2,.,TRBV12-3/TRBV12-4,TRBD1,TGTGCCAGCAGTTTCGGGGCAGGGGGCTATGGCTACACCTTC,CASSFGAGGYGYTF
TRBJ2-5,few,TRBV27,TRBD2,TGTGCCAGCAGGGGGGGGGTTGGGGAGACCCAGTACTTC,CASRGGVGETQYF
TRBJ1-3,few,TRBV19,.,TGTGCCAGTAGTAAGGAACAGGGAAGAAACACCATATATTTT,CASSKEQGRNTIYF
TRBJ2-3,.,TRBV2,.,TGTGCCAGCAGTGATTGGTCAGCACTCACAGATACGCAGTATTTT,CASSDWSALTDTQYF
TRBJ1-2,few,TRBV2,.,TGTGCCAGCAGTGAAAGAGTGTCCTTCACTCCCCTCTTC,CASSERVSFTPLF
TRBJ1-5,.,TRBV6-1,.,TGTGCCAGCAGTTACCTGCAGGAGGTATGGGTAGGCAATCAGCCCCAGCATTTT,CASSYLQEVWVGNQPQHF
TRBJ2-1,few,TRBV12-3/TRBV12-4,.,TGTGCCAGCAGTTTTTACCCTACAAGCGAGCAGTTCTTC,CASSFYPTSEQFF
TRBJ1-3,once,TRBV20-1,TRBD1,TGCAGTGCTCCGGACCAGGGGGAGAACACCATATATTTT,CSAPDQGENTIYF
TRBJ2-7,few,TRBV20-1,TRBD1,TGCAGTGCTAGAGCCCACGAGGGACAGGCTTACGAGCAGTACTTC,CSARAHEGQAYEQYF
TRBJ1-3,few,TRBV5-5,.,TGTGCCAGCAGCTTGGAAAGGTTCGAGACTGGAAACACCATATATTTT,CASSLERFETGNTIYF
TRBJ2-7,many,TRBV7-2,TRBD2,TGTGCCAGCAGCTTAACACCTAGCGGGAGCTACGAGCAGTACTTC,CASSLTPSGSYEQYF
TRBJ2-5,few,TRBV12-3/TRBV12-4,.,TGTGCCAGCAGTTTTTCTAGGTCCGACGAGACCCAGTACTTC,CASSFSRSDETQYF
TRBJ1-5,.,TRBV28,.,TGTGCCAGCAGTTTGTACAGGCAGCCCCAGCATTTT,CASSLYRQPQHF
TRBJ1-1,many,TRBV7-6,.,TGTGCCAGCAGCGGCAGAATGAACACTGAAGCTTTCTTT,CASSGRMNTEAFF
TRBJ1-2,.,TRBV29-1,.,TGCAGCGTTGAGCACTGGGCAGGCCCATTCTATGGCTACACCTTC,CSVEHWAGPFYGYTF
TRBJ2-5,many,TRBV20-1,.,TGCAGTTCTAAAACGGGACACCAAGAGACCCAGTACTTC,CSSKTGHQETQYF
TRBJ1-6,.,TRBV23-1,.,TGCGCCAGCAGTCCAGCAGGCTACTCCTATAATTCACCCCTCCACTTT,CASSPAGYSYNSPLHF
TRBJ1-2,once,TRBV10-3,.,TGTGCCATCATGCAAGAAAACTATGGCTACACCTTC,CAIMQENYGYTF
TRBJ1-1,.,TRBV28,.,TGTGCCAGCAGCACCCCCGTACTTAACTTAGCGGGGACTGAAGCTTTCTTT,CASSTPVLNLAGTEAFF
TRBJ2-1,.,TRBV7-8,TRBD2,TGTGCCAGCAGTAGCGAATTAGCGGGGCACCCTACATCCTACAATGAGCAGTTCTTC,CASSSELAGHPTSYNEQFF
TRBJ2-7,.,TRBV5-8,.,TGTGCCAGCAGCCCCCCCGGGGGTCCCTACGAGCAGTACTTC,CASSPPGGPYEQYF
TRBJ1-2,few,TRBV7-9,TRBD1,TGTGCCAGCAGCTTAGTACCGGGGACAGGTCGAAACTATGGCTACACCTTC,CASSLVPGTGRNYGYTF
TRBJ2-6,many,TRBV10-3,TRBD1,TGTGCCATCAGTGAACGGGACAGGGATTGGTCTGGGGCCAACGTCCTGACTTTC,CAISERDRDWSGANVLTF
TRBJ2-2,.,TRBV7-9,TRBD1,TGTGCCAGCAGCCCGGGATGGCAGGGGGCCTCTACCGGGGAGCTGTTTTTT,CASSPGWQGASTGELFF
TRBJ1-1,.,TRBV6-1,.,TGTGCCAGCGAGGGGTACGCTGAAGCTTTCTTT,CASEGYAEAFF